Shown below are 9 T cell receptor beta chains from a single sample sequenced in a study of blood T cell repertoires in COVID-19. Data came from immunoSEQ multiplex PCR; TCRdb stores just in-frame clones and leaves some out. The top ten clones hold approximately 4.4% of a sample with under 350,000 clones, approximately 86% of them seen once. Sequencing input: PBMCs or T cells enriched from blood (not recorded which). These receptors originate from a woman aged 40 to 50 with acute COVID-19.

In nucleotides, the CDR3 is TGTGCCATCAGTGAGGGACACTTAAACTATGGCTACACCTTC. Protein sequence: CAISEGHLNYGYTF. The chain carries TRBV10-3 and TRBJ1-2; tentative D call: TRBD1 (5 bases). The CDR3 contains 14 residues. The ends were cut back, 2 bases at V and 2 bases at J, with 9 bases in the middle. The germline gives CDR1 ENHRY, CDR2 SYGVKD.

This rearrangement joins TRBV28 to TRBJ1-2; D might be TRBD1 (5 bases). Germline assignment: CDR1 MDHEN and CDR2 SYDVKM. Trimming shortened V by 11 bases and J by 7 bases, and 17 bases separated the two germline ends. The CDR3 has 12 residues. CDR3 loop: CAGYRSPLGYTF. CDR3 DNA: TGTGCCGGGTACAGGAGTCCCCTTGGCTACACCTTC.

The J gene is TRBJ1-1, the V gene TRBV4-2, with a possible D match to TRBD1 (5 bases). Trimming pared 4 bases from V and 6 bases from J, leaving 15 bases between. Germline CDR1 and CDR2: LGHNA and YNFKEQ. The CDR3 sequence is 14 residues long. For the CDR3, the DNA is TGTGCCAGCAGCCGCCCGGGACTTTCAGCTGAAGCTTTCTTT. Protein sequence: CASSRPGLSAEAFF.

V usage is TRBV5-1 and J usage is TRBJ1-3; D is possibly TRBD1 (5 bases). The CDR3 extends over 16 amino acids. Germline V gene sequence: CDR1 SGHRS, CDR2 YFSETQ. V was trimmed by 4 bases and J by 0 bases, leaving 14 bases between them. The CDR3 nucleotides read TGCGCCAGCAGCCCCGGGGGGTTGAGCTCTGGAAACACCATATATTTT. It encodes CASSPGGLSSGNTIYF.

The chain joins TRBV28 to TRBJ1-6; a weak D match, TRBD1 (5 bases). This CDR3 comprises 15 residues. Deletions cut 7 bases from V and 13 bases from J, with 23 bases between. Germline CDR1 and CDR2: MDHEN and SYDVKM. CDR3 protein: CASNTDWGRRAPLHF. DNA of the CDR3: TGTGCCAGCAATACCGATTGGGGGAGGCGGGCCCCCCTCCACTTT.

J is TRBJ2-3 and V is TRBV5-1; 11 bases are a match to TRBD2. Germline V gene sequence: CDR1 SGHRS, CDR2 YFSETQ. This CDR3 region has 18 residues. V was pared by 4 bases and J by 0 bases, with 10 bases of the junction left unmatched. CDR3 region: CASSPLGGTSGSTDTQYF. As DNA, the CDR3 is TGCGCCAGCAGCCCTCTCGGGGGGACTAGCGGAAGCACAGATACGCAGTATTTT.

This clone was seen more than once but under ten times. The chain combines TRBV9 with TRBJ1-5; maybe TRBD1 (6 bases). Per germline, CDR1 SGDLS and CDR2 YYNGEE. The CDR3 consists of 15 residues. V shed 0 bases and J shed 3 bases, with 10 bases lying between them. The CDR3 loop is CASSVEGQNNQPQHF. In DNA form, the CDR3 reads TGTGCCAGCAGCGTAGAAGGACAGAACAATCAGCCCCAGCATTTT.

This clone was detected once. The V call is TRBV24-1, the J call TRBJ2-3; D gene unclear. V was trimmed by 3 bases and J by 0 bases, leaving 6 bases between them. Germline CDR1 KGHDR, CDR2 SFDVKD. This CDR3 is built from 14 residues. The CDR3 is CATSDPGSTDTQYF. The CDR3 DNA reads TGTGCCACCAGTGATCCCGGTAGCACAGATACGCAGTATTTT.

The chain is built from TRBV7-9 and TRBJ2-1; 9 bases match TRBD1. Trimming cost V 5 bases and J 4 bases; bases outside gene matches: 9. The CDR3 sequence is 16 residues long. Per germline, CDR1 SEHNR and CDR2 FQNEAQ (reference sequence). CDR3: CASSQTGGSGYNEQFF. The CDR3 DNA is TGTGCCAGCAGCCAGACAGGGGGATCAGGATACAATGAGCAGTTCTTC.